Listed below are T cell receptor beta chains from one sample, sequenced in a study of cytotoxic CD8 clonotypes in ibrutinib-treated CLL. Profiling relied on immunoSEQ multiplex PCR, and the TCRdb table lists in-frame clones only, not all of them. This table has about 21,000 clones, over 70% appearing once. The input for sequencing was PBMCs, taken before ibrutinib treatment. The source of these receptors is a human donor with chronic lymphocytic leukemia. Each CDR3 is given with its conserved first and last residue. The order of the fields is D gene, V gene, J gene, clone size, CDR3 protein, CDR3 DNA. The D gene is left open where the match is weak. Size is stated for part of the rows, as once, few or many counts, or as a class when the clone is expanded.

TRBD1	TRBV7-8	TRBJ1-4	NA	CASSQYRTGSNEKLFF	TGTGCCAGCAGCCAGTATAGGACAGGGTCGAATGAAAAACTGTTTTTT
TRBD1	TRBV6-6	TRBJ2-7	once	CASSYRTGEAYEQYF	TGTGCCAGCAGTTACAGGACAGGGGAAGCCTACGAGCAGTACTTC
NA	TRBV15	TRBJ1-2	NA	CATSRDFQGGYTF	TGTGCCACCAGCAGAGATTTCCAGGGGGGCTACACCTTC
NA	TRBV30	TRBJ1-1	NA	CAWRRGRDTEAFF	TGTGCCTGGAGGAGGGGCAGGGACACTGAAGCTTTCTTT
NA	TRBV6-5	TRBJ1-2	NA	CASSYSGEWSYGYTF	TGTGCCAGCAGTTACTCGGGGGAATGGAGCTATGGCTACACCTTC
NA	TRBV5-1	TRBJ1-6	NA	CASSDVVGPLHF	TGCGCCAGCAGTGATGTGGTGGGGCCCCTCCACTTT
TRBD1	TRBV7-2	TRBJ1-2	NA	CASSFGTESNYGYTF	TGTGCCAGCAGCTTTGGGACAGAATCTAACTATGGCTACACCTTC
TRBD1	TRBV6-1	TRBJ2-7	NA	CASSTRTGDPYEQYF	TGTGCCAGCAGCACCAGGACAGGTGATCCCTACGAGCAGTACTTC
NA	TRBV4-3	TRBJ1-5	NA	CASSPHYQDNQPQHF	TGCGCCAGCAGCCCCCATTATCAGGACAATCAGCCCCAGCATTTT
NA	TRBV27	TRBJ1-3	NA	CASSVRGENGPSSGNTIYF	TGTGCCAGCAGCGTACGTGGCGAAAACGGACCAAGCTCTGGAAACACCATATATTTT
NA	TRBV9	TRBJ1-5	once	CASSPGASNQPQHF	TGTGCCAGCAGCCCGGGGGCGTCCAATCAGCCCCAGCATTTT
NA	TRBV4-2	TRBJ2-7	NA	CASSHTERDEQYF	TGTGCCAGCAGCCATACTGAACGCGACGAGCAGTACTTC
NA	TRBV7-9	TRBJ2-5	NA	CASSPRRGETQYF	TGTGCCAGCAGCCCCCGGAGGGGAGAGACCCAGTACTTC
NA	TRBV28	TRBJ1-2	once	CASSSGLGSPSDGYTF	TGTGCCAGCAGTTCGGGGCTAGGCAGCCCTAGTGATGGCTACACCTTC
NA	TRBV28	TRBJ1-2	NA	CASSPPRWRVNYGYTF	TGTGCCAGCAGTCCCCCTCGCTGGAGGGTAAACTATGGCTACACCTTC
NA	TRBV7-9	TRBJ2-7	NA	CASSRSPGLYEQYF	TGTGCCAGCTCTCGGTCGCCGGGGCTATACGAGCAGTACTTC
NA	TRBV6-5	TRBJ1-6	once	CASSNGQRNSPLHF	TGTGCCAGCAGTAACGGACAGCGAAATTCACCCCTCCACTTT
TRBD1	TRBV5-1	TRBJ1-4	NA	CASSLDPGTGFNEKLFF	TGCGCCAGCAGCTTGGACCCCGGGACAGGGTTTAATGAAAAACTGTTTTTT
NA	TRBV2	TRBJ2-2	NA	CASSEVRNTGELFF	TGTGCCAGCAGTGAAGTGAGGAACACCGGGGAGCTGTTTTTT
NA	TRBV7-2	TRBJ1-2	NA	CASSHQGNYGYTF	TGTGCCAGCAGCCACCAGGGGAACTATGGCTACACCTTC
NA	TRBV9	TRBJ2-2	NA	CASRSGQNTGELFF	TGTGCCAGCAGGTCGGGACAGAACACCGGGGAGCTGTTTTTT
NA	TRBV19	TRBJ1-6	NA	CASNQGHSPLHF	TGTGCCAGTAATCAGGGGCATTCACCCCTCCACTTT
NA	TRBV5-4	TRBJ1-5	NA	CASSFGGSNQPQHF	TGTGCCAGCAGCTTTGGGGGTAGCAATCAGCCCCAGCATTTT
NA	TRBV19	TRBJ1-1	few	CASSITVNTEAFF	TGTGCCAGTAGTATAACAGTGAACACTGAAGCTTTCTTT
NA	TRBV10-2	TRBJ2-3	once	CASSESGRGSTDTQYF	TGCGCCAGCAGTGAGTCAGGGCGAGGGAGCACAGATACGCAGTATTTT
TRBD1	TRBV29-1	TRBJ1-2	NA	CSGDRGDYGYTF	TGCAGCGGGGACAGGGGGGACTATGGCTACACCTTC
TRBD1	TRBV5-1	TRBJ2-2	NA	CASSLGGRTGNTGELFF	TGCGCCAGCAGCTTGGGAGGTCGGACAGGGAACACCGGGGAGCTGTTTTTT
NA	TRBV11-2	TRBJ2-3	few	CASSLFGGDTQYF	TGTGCCAGCAGCTTATTCGGGGGAGATACGCAGTATTTT
TRBD1	TRBV4-2	TRBJ2-3	few	CASSSTGGLVDTQYF	TGTGCCAGCAGCTCTACAGGGGGCTTAGTAGATACGCAGTATTTT